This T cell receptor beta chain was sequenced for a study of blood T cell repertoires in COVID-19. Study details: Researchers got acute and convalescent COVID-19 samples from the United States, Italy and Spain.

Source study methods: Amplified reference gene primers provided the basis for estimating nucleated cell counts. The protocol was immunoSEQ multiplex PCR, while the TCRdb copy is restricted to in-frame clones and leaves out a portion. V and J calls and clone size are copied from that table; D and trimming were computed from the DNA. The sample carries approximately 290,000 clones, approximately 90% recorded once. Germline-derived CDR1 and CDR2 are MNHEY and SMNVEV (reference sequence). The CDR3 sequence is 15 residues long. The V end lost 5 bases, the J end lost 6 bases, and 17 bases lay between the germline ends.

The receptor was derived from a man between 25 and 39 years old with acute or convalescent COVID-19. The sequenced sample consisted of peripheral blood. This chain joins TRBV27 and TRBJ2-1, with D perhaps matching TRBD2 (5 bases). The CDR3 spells CASSRPGSPFNEQFF. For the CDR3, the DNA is TGTGCCAGCAGTCGCCCGGGGAGTCCCTTCAATGAGCAGTTCTTC.